These 17 T cell receptor beta chains were all obtained from the same sample, sequenced in a study of shared clonotypes between healthy human individuals. Repertoires were generated with immunoSEQ multiplex PCR, while TCRdb's copy carries only in-frame clones and drops some. The sample holds around 1.9 million clones, about 93% seen once. Naive-designated CD8 cells lacked CD45RO, were positively enriched for CCR7, and omitted terminally differentiated effector memory CD45RA+ cells. Sequenced sample: naive CD8+ T cells from PBMCs. The source of these receptors is a man aged 18 to 29 in good health. Some clones in this sample may be carry-over from other donors' samples.

The chain uses TRBV29-1 and TRBJ2-7; D unclear. Between the trimmed V and J ends, which lost 7 bases and 3 bases, there was a span of 10 bases. Per germline, CDR1 SQVTM and CDR2 ANQGSEA. CDR3 length equals 11 residues. CDR3 amino acids: CSGGKNYEQYF. The CDR3 DNA is TGCAGCGGGGGAAAGAACTACGAGCAGTACTTC.

This clone came up once. V usage is TRBV27 and J usage is TRBJ2-3; TRBD1 matches at 8 bases. CDR3 size: 15 residues. Trimming took 3 bases from V and 2 from J; bases not matched to a gene: 4. Germline V gene lookup returns CDR1 MNHEY and CDR2 SMNVEV (reference sequence). CDR3: CASSLWQGATDTQYF. The CDR3 DNA is TGTGCCAGCAGTTTGTGGCAGGGGGCCACAGATACGCAGTATTTT.

The chain is built from TRBV4-2 and TRBJ2-1, with no clear D. The CDR3 runs to 12 residues. Trimming pared 3 bases from V and 9 bases from J, leaving 9 bases between. Germline values: CDR1 LGHNA, CDR2 YNFKEQ. CDR3 nucleotide sequence: TGTGCCAGCAGCCAGGGAACCCGTGAGCAGTTCTTC. This encodes CASSQGTREQFF.

The chain recombines TRBV5-1 with TRBJ2-7; 11 bases agree with TRBD2. Trimming at V came to 1 base and at J to 4 bases, leaving 13 bases not matched to a gene. This CDR3 spans 18 amino acids. CDR1 and CDR2 (germline): SGHRS, YFSETQ. CDR3 loop: CASSLSDLLAGVEYEQYF. As DNA, the CDR3 is TGCGCCAGCAGCTTGTCGGATCTACTAGCGGGAGTCGAGTACGAGCAGTACTTC.

This chain links TRBV4-3 with TRBJ2-5, with 12 nucleotides matching TRBD2. The CDR3 is made up of 17 amino acids. Germline-derived CDR1 and CDR2 are LGHNA and YSLEER. The ends lost 1 base at V and 1 base at J; junction bases unmatched: 4. CDR3 nucleotide sequence: TGCGCCAGCAGCCAAGGACTAGCGGGAGCTTCCCAAGAGACCCAGTACTTC. It encodes CASSQGLAGASQETQYF.

The gene calls are TRBV10-3 and TRBJ1-1, with TRBD1 identical over 7 bases. Germline CDR1 is ENHRY and CDR2 is SYGVKD. The CDR3 has 17 amino acids. The junction had 7 bases not matched to a gene; V was cut back by 0 bases and J by 0 bases. The DNA of the CDR3 is TGTGCCATCAGTGAGTCCGTTTACAGGGGTATGAACACTGAAGCTTTCTTT. Protein sequence: CAISESVYRGMNTEAFF.

This CDR3 reads CASSRLAGRQETQYF. CDR3 in DNA: TGTGCCAGCAGCCGACTAGCGGGACGTCAAGAGACCCAGTACTTC. The chain joins TRBV11-2 to TRBJ2-5; 11 bases are shared with TRBD2. CDR1 is SGHAT, CDR2 FQNNGV, per germline. V dropped 5 bases and J dropped 2; count of bases not matched to a gene: 4. The CDR3 extends over 15 amino acids.

The genes are TRBV7-9 and TRBJ1-2; D remains ambiguous. Germline V gives CDR1 SEHNR, CDR2 FQNEAQ (reference sequence). This CDR3 has 17 amino acids. Trimming shortened V by 5 bases and J by 8 bases, and 27 bases separated the two germline ends. CDR3 region: CASSPPGYIGPVGGYTF. CDR3 coding DNA: TGTGCCAGCAGCCCGCCGGGATACATAGGACCCGTGGGAGGCTACACCTTC.

V is TRBV29-1 and J is TRBJ2-5, with a weak D call TRBD2 (6 bases). Germline V CDR1 and CDR2: SQVTM, ANQGSEA. The V end lost 7 bases, the J end lost 14 bases, and 23 bases lay between the germline ends. This CDR3 spans 12 amino acids. The CDR3 here is CSAGDVAGRGYF. DNA of the CDR3: TGCAGCGCTGGGGACGTCGCGGGACGTGGATACTTC.

The rearrangement joins TRBV9 to TRBJ2-7; 7 bases map to TRBD2. J lost 1 base, V lost 1 base, and 5 bases had no gene match. There are 15 residues in the CDR3. In germline, CDR1 is SGDLS, CDR2 YYNGEE. CDR3 loop: CASSVTAGVSYEQYF. The CDR3 DNA reads TGTGCCAGCAGCGTAACCGCGGGAGTTTCCTACGAGCAGTACTTC.

V and J are TRBV13 and TRBJ1-2; D possibly corresponds to TRBD1 (6 bases). V dropped 5 bases and J dropped 8 bases, with 27 bases sitting between them. The germline CDR1 and CDR2 sequences are PRHDT and FYEKMQ (reference sequence). This CDR3 is 17 amino acids long. CDR3 amino acids: CASSVAARGEGRNGYTF. The CDR3 coding sequence is TGTGCCAGCAGCGTCGCCGCGAGGGGGGAGGGTAGAAACGGCTACACCTTC.

The J gene is TRBJ1-2, the V gene TRBV5-6; D is ambiguous. Germline V gives CDR1 SGHDT, CDR2 YYEEEE. This CDR3 is built from 15 residues. The ends were cut back, 0 bases at V and 2 bases at J, with 11 bases in the middle. CDR3 loop: CASSLVGSPNYGYTF. The DNA of the CDR3 is TGTGCCAGCAGCTTGGTGGGATCCCCCAACTATGGCTACACCTTC.

The V and J genes are TRBV7-9 and TRBJ1-1, with 8 bases fitting TRBD1. Looked up from germline, CDR1 is SEHNR and CDR2 is FQNEAQ (reference sequence). V gave up 4 bases and J gave up 1 base; unmatched junction bases: 5. This CDR3 has 15 amino acids. The CDR3 DNA is TGTGCCAGCAGCTCGGCGGGGACAGGGAACACTGAAGCTTTCTTT. Translating gives CASSSAGTGNTEAFF.

This rearrangement joins TRBV7-9 to TRBJ2-2; D is perhaps TRBD2 (6 bases). Per germline, CDR1 SEHNR and CDR2 FQNEAQ (reference sequence). V was clipped by 4 bases and J by 8 bases, with 14 bases between them. The CDR3 has 14 residues. The CDR3 spells CASSSGTPAGELFF. CDR3 bases: TGTGCCAGCAGCTCCGGGACTCCCGCGGGGGAGCTGTTTTTT.

The CDR3 reads CASSTNYRVVRAKNIQYF. For the CDR3, the DNA is TGTGCCAGCAGCACAAATTACAGGGTAGTTAGGGCCAAAAACATTCAGTACTTC. The chain couples TRBV11-2 to TRBJ2-4; the D gene is possibly TRBD1 (6 bases). The germline gives CDR1 SGHAT, CDR2 FQNNGV. CDR3 length: 18 amino acids. The V gene lost 5 bases and the J gene lost 1 base, with 21 bases spanning the gap. The full variable domain, with the rest looked up from reference TRBV11-2 and TRBJ2-4, is EAGVAQSPRYKIIEKRQSVAFWCNPISGHATLYWYQQILGQGPKLLIQFQNNGVVDDSQLPKDRFSAERLKGVDSTLKIQPAKLEDSAVYLCASSTNYRVVRAKNIQYFGAGTRLSVL.

The genes are TRBV2 and TRBJ2-1; 8 bases line up with TRBD1. Trimming at V came to 4 bases and at J to 7 bases, leaving 12 bases not matched to a gene. The CDR3 has 16 residues. CDR1 and CDR2 from the germline V gene are SNHLY and FYNNEI. Here the CDR3 reads CASSVPGGTKGNEQFF. The DNA of the CDR3 is TGTGCCAGCAGTGTACCAGGGGGCACAAAAGGGAATGAGCAGTTCTTC.

The rearrangement links TRBV28 to TRBJ1-1; possibly TRBD1 for D (6 bases). This CDR3 has 13 residues. V dropped 5 bases and J dropped 9 bases, with 16 bases sitting between them. Germline CDR1 and CDR2: MDHEN and SYDVKM. Written as DNA, the CDR3 is TGTGCCAGCAGTCCCATAAGGGGGGATCAAGCTTTCTTT. Translating gives CASSPIRGDQAFF.